This is a list of T cell receptor beta chains from one sample in a study of OX40 agonist ivuxolimab in advanced cancers. The repertoire was sequenced with immunoSEQ multiplex PCR; TCRdb's copy has only in-frame clones and lacks some. The sample yields about 77,000 clones, around 87% seen once. The source material was CD4+ or CD8+ T cells sorted from blood, sampled in a trial of the OX40 agonist ivuxolimab. Receptors were obtained from an adult with an advanced solid tumor such as melanoma, head and neck, liver or kidney cancer. Both conserved end residues are part of each CDR3. The order of the fields is V gene, D gene, clone size, J gene, CDR3 protein, CDR3 DNA. The D gene is left open where the match is weak. Only some rows state a clone size, as once, few, many or a class for expanded clones.

v_gene: TRBV5-1; d_gene: TRBD1; abundance: .; j_gene: TRBJ2-7; CDR3aa: CASSDGQASYEQYF; CDR3nt: TGCGCCAGCAGCGACGGACAGGCCTCCTACGAGCAGTACTTC
v_gene: TRBV7-2; d_gene: TRBD1; abundance: .; j_gene: TRBJ2-7; CDR3aa: CASSLVPTGGNEQYF; CDR3nt: TGTGCCAGCAGCTTAGTACCAACAGGGGGCAACGAGCAGTACTTC
v_gene: TRBV5-1; d_gene: .; abundance: .; j_gene: TRBJ2-1; CDR3aa: CASSGDGFYNEQFF; CDR3nt: TGCGCCAGCAGCGGCGACGGTTTCTACAATGAGCAGTTCTTC
v_gene: TRBV7-2; d_gene: TRBD1; abundance: few; j_gene: TRBJ1-2; CDR3aa: CASGQGNYGYTF; CDR3nt: TGTGCCAGCGGACAGGGTAACTATGGCTACACCTTC
v_gene: TRBV4-1; d_gene: TRBD1; abundance: .; j_gene: TRBJ2-1; CDR3aa: CASSQRDRERTEQFF; CDR3nt: TGCGCCAGCAGCCAGAGGGACAGGGAACGAACTGAGCAGTTCTTC
v_gene: TRBV2; d_gene: .; abundance: .; j_gene: TRBJ1-6; CDR3aa: CASSRESNSPLHF; CDR3nt: TGTGCCAGCAGCCGGGAGTCCAATTCACCCCTCCACTTT
v_gene: TRBV19; d_gene: TRBD1; abundance: once; j_gene: TRBJ1-1; CDR3aa: CASSMRKTGVRAWVNTEAFF; CDR3nt: TGTGCCAGTAGTATGCGGAAAACAGGGGTAAGAGCATGGGTGAACACTGAAGCTTTCTTT
v_gene: TRBV7-9; d_gene: TRBD2; abundance: .; j_gene: TRBJ2-1; CDR3aa: CASSTLAGGSYNEQFF; CDR3nt: TGTGCCAGCAGCACACTAGCGGGGGGCTCCTACAATGAGCAGTTCTTC
v_gene: TRBV25-1; d_gene: .; abundance: .; j_gene: TRBJ2-1; CDR3aa: CASSEYRANEQFF; CDR3nt: TGTGCCAGCAGTGAGTACAGGGCCAATGAGCAGTTCTTC
v_gene: TRBV5-4; d_gene: .; abundance: .; j_gene: TRBJ1-1; CDR3aa: CASSLPLGGNTEAFF; CDR3nt: TGTGCCAGCAGCTTGCCCCTGGGCGGGAACACTGAAGCTTTCTTT
v_gene: TRBV5-6; d_gene: .; abundance: few; j_gene: TRBJ2-3; CDR3aa: CASSQIWTLTSTDTQYF; CDR3nt: TGTGCCAGCAGCCAGATTTGGACGCTCACTAGCACAGATACGCAGTATTTT
v_gene: TRBV9; d_gene: TRBD1; abundance: .; j_gene: TRBJ1-3; CDR3aa: CASSGYIPGTGWAGNTIYF; CDR3nt: TGTGCCAGCAGTGGATACATTCCGGGGACAGGATGGGCCGGAAACACCATATATTTT
v_gene: TRBV6-6; d_gene: .; abundance: .; j_gene: TRBJ1-1; CDR3aa: CASRATGLNTEAFF; CDR3nt: TGTGCCAGCAGAGCGACAGGATTGAACACTGAAGCTTTCTTT
v_gene: TRBV5-1; d_gene: TRBD1; abundance: .; j_gene: TRBJ2-1; CDR3aa: CASSLGGNSYNEQFF; CDR3nt: TGCGCCAGCAGCTTAGGGGGCAATTCCTACAATGAGCAGTTCTTC
v_gene: TRBV5-1; d_gene: .; abundance: .; j_gene: TRBJ1-2; CDR3aa: CASSLQGEGYTF; CDR3nt: TGCGCCAGCAGCTTGCAGGGAGAAGGCTACACCTTC
v_gene: TRBV6-4; d_gene: .; abundance: .; j_gene: TRBJ2-7; CDR3aa: CASRTGIPHYEQYF; CDR3nt: TGTGCCAGCAGAACAGGTATCCCCCACTACGAGCAGTACTTC
v_gene: TRBV6-5; d_gene: .; abundance: .; j_gene: TRBJ1-1; CDR3aa: CASSYRDGNTEAFF; CDR3nt: TGTGCCAGCAGTTACCGGGACGGGAACACTGAAGCTTTCTTT
v_gene: TRBV5-4; d_gene: .; abundance: .; j_gene: TRBJ2-1; CDR3aa: CASSPGRSSYNEQFF; CDR3nt: TGTGCCAGCAGTCCGGGTCGGAGCTCCTACAATGAGCAGTTCTTC
v_gene: TRBV15; d_gene: TRBD1; abundance: .; j_gene: TRBJ2-5; CDR3aa: CATSREGTGGEETQYF; CDR3nt: TGTGCCACCAGCAGAGAGGGGACAGGGGGGGAAGAGACCCAGTACTTC
v_gene: TRBV19; d_gene: TRBD1; abundance: .; j_gene: TRBJ1-3; CDR3aa: CASGTGGAGSGNTIYF; CDR3nt: TGTGCCAGTGGGACAGGGGGCGCCGGGTCAGGAAACACCATATATTTT
v_gene: TRBV27; d_gene: .; abundance: .; j_gene: TRBJ1-2; CDR3aa: CASSRTRTEANYGYTF; CDR3nt: TGTGCCAGCAGCCGTACCAGGACAGAAGCTAACTATGGCTACACCTTC
v_gene: TRBV4-2; d_gene: TRBD2; abundance: .; j_gene: TRBJ2-1; CDR3aa: CASSERLAGVYNEQFF; CDR3nt: TGTGCCAGCAGCGAAAGACTAGCGGGAGTCTACAATGAGCAGTTCTTC
v_gene: TRBV6-6; d_gene: TRBD1; abundance: .; j_gene: TRBJ1-4; CDR3aa: CASSYQGGGLFF; CDR3nt: TGTGCCAGCAGTTACCAGGGGGGGGGACTGTTTTTT
v_gene: TRBV6-5; d_gene: .; abundance: .; j_gene: TRBJ1-4; CDR3aa: CASSYSGPNEKLFF; CDR3nt: TGTGCCAGCAGTTACTCAGGACCTAATGAAAAACTGTTTTTT
v_gene: TRBV7-3; d_gene: TRBD2; abundance: .; j_gene: TRBJ2-1; CDR3aa: CASSPSGGVGNEQFF; CDR3nt: TGTGCCAGCAGCCCTAGCGGGGGGGTTGGCAATGAGCAGTTCTTC
v_gene: TRBV30; d_gene: .; abundance: .; j_gene: TRBJ2-5; CDR3aa: CAWSVGGETQYF; CDR3nt: TGTGCCTGGAGTGTAGGGGGGGAGACCCAGTACTTC
v_gene: TRBV11-3; d_gene: TRBD2; abundance: .; j_gene: TRBJ2-2; CDR3aa: CASSDSGVNTGELFF; CDR3nt: TGTGCCAGCAGCGATAGCGGGGTGAACACCGGGGAGCTGTTTTTT